One T cell receptor (beta chain) is described in this entry. No antigen is known for it. The record originates from a study of shared clonotypes between healthy human individuals. Study-level information: With ages of 18 to 49, the donors were a couple of women and a few men. Study findings and constraints: Blood was the sole source, and tissue repertoires probably differ.

V was cut by 2 bases and J by 0 bases, with 14 bases left in between. The CDR3 length is 16 residues. Germline V gives CDR1 SQVTM, CDR2 ANQGSEA. Selected positively for CCR7 and CD45RO-negative, naive CD8 cells excluded terminally differentiated effector memory CD45RA+ cells. In the sorted-subset replicate PCRs, 150 to 200 ng DNA, 25,000 to 30,000 T cell genomes, was used. The table came from immunoSEQ multiplex PCR; TCRdb's copy has only in-frame clones and leaves some out. Of 2 million or so clones in the sample, roughly 94% were seen once. Sequencing input: naive CD8+ T cells sorted from blood. This TCR was sampled from a man younger than 35 in good health. The rearrangement uses TRBV29-1 and TRBJ2-1; D not resolved. CDR3 DNA sequence: TGCAGCGTTGAACGGAGCCCGACCAGCTCCTACAATGAGCAGTTCTTC. It is translated as CSVERSPTSSYNEQFF.